Listed below are T cell receptor beta chains from one sample, sequenced in a study of early T cells in non-severe SARS-CoV-2 infection. One entry per CDR3 protein results from TCRdb running MiXCR on the 5' RACE reads. The sample comprises more than 40,000 distinct CDR3 sequences, under 9.5% of which are singletons, and approximately 8.3% rests with the top ten. What was sequenced was whole blood. The receptor set was obtained from an adult who was a healthcare worker with PCR-confirmed SARS-CoV-2 infection or an uninfected control (not recorded which). Each CDR3 is given with its conserved first and last residue. D genes are given only for firm matches. Size values are once, few and many counts, or a class for expanded clones, and some rows have none.

d_call: NA
v_call: TRBV7-7
j_call: TRBJ2-1
clone_size: many
cdr3_nt: TGTGCTAGCAGCTTAGGCAGGTCGTACAATGAGCAGTTCTTC
cdr3_aa: CASSLGRSYNEQFF

d_call: NA
v_call: TRBV3-1
j_call: TRBJ2-1
clone_size: many
cdr3_nt: TGTGCCAGCAGCCAAGACGCGACAGGCTACAATGAGCAGTTCTTC
cdr3_aa: CASSQDATGYNEQFF

d_call: NA
v_call: TRBV20-1
j_call: TRBJ1-3
clone_size: NA
cdr3_nt: TGCAGTGCTAGAACCAACCCAACAGGTCCACCCTCTGGAAACACCATATATTTT
cdr3_aa: CSARTNPTGPPSGNTIYF

d_call: NA
v_call: TRBV6-2/TRBV6-3
j_call: TRBJ1-6
clone_size: many
cdr3_nt: TGTGCCAGCAGTCCAGGGAAGACTAATTCACCCCTCCACTTT
cdr3_aa: CASSPGKTNSPLHF

d_call: TRBD2
v_call: TRBV12-3/TRBV12-4
j_call: TRBJ2-3
clone_size: NA
cdr3_nt: TGTGCCAGCAGTTTGTGGCCAGCGGGGGGGACCCTAGGGAGCACAGATACGCAGTATTTT
cdr3_aa: CASSLWPAGGTLGSTDTQYF

d_call: NA
v_call: TRBV12-3/TRBV12-4
j_call: TRBJ2-1
clone_size: many
cdr3_nt: TGTGCCAGCAGTACCCAAGGGATAAGTGAGCAGTTCTTC
cdr3_aa: CASSTQGISEQFF

d_call: NA
v_call: TRBV28
j_call: TRBJ2-7
clone_size: few
cdr3_nt: TGTGCCAGCAGTTCGCCGGGGGAGAGGAGCTCCTACGAGCAGTACTTC
cdr3_aa: CASSSPGERSSYEQYF

d_call: NA
v_call: TRBV20-1
j_call: TRBJ1-1
clone_size: many
cdr3_nt: TGCAGTGCTTACCGTCCCGGGGACACTGAAGCTTTCTTT
cdr3_aa: CSAYRPGDTEAFF

d_call: NA
v_call: TRBV30
j_call: TRBJ2-1
clone_size: many
cdr3_nt: TGTGCCTGGAGTTTAGGGGGTTCGAACAATGAGCAGTTCTTC
cdr3_aa: CAWSLGGSNNEQFF

d_call: TRBD2
v_call: TRBV20-1
j_call: TRBJ2-4
clone_size: few
cdr3_nt: TGCAGTGCAACCACACTAGCGGGGGGCCTGCACTTC
cdr3_aa: CSATTLAGGLHF

d_call: NA
v_call: TRBV5-6
j_call: TRBJ2-3
clone_size: few
cdr3_nt: TGTGCCAGCAGCTTCCAGGGGGATACGCAGTATTTT
cdr3_aa: CASSFQGDTQYF

d_call: NA
v_call: TRBV18
j_call: TRBJ2-7
clone_size: many
cdr3_nt: TGTGCCAGCTCACCACGACTAGGGGACGAGCAGTACTTC
cdr3_aa: CASSPRLGDEQYF

d_call: NA
v_call: TRBV12-5
j_call: TRBJ2-1
clone_size: many
cdr3_nt: TGTGCTAGTGGTTTAGCCGGGATCAATGAGCAGTTCTTC
cdr3_aa: CASGLAGINEQFF

d_call: NA
v_call: TRBV23-1
j_call: TRBJ2-3
clone_size: many
cdr3_nt: TGCGCCAGCAGACCGTCCCCTCGCACAGATACGCAGTATTTT
cdr3_aa: CASRPSPRTDTQYF

d_call: TRBD2
v_call: TRBV4-2
j_call: TRBJ2-1
clone_size: many
cdr3_nt: TGTGCCAGCAGCCAAGATAACCTAGCGGGGAGACAGTTCTTC
cdr3_aa: CASSQDNLAGRQFF

d_call: NA
v_call: TRBV7-2
j_call: TRBJ1-1
clone_size: many
cdr3_nt: TGTGCCAGCAGCTCGCCCGACAGCCTGAACACTGAAGCTTTCTTT
cdr3_aa: CASSSPDSLNTEAFF

d_call: TRBD1
v_call: TRBV5-1
j_call: TRBJ1-2
clone_size: few
cdr3_nt: TGCGCCAGCAGCCCAGGGACAGGGGACTATGGCTACACCTTC
cdr3_aa: CASSPGTGDYGYTF

d_call: NA
v_call: TRBV30
j_call: TRBJ1-1
clone_size: many
cdr3_nt: TGTGCTCGGGCTGAAGGGGCTGAAGCTTTCTTT
cdr3_aa: CARAEGAEAFF

d_call: NA
v_call: TRBV20-1
j_call: TRBJ2-1
clone_size: few
cdr3_nt: TGCAGTGCTAGGCGGGGGCCTCCCTACAATGAGCAGTTCTTC
cdr3_aa: CSARRGPPYNEQFF

d_call: TRBD1
v_call: TRBV5-1
j_call: TRBJ1-5
clone_size: many
cdr3_nt: TGCGCCAGCAGCGCCGGACAGGGTCGGAATCAGCCCCAGCATTTT
cdr3_aa: CASSAGQGRNQPQHF

d_call: TRBD2
v_call: TRBV6-4
j_call: TRBJ2-1
clone_size: many
cdr3_nt: TGTGCCAGCAGCGGGACTAGCGGGGATTACAATGAGCAGTTCTTC
cdr3_aa: CASSGTSGDYNEQFF

d_call: TRBD1
v_call: TRBV4-3
j_call: TRBJ1-4
clone_size: many
cdr3_nt: TGCGCCAGCAGCCAAGCCGGGACAGATGAAAAACTGTTTTTT
cdr3_aa: CASSQAGTDEKLFF

d_call: TRBD1
v_call: TRBV4-2
j_call: TRBJ1-1
clone_size: few
cdr3_nt: TGTGCCAGCAGCCAAGATGTTCAGGGGGCTTCTGAAGCTTTCTTT
cdr3_aa: CASSQDVQGASEAFF

d_call: NA
v_call: TRBV6-1
j_call: TRBJ1-2
clone_size: many
cdr3_nt: TGTGCCAGCAGTGAGGCAAATAACTATGGCTACACCTTC
cdr3_aa: CASSEANNYGYTF

d_call: TRBD2
v_call: TRBV9
j_call: TRBJ2-3
clone_size: many
cdr3_nt: TGTGCCAGCAGCGTAGACCTAGCGGGGGACACAGATACGCAGTATTTT
cdr3_aa: CASSVDLAGDTDTQYF

d_call: TRBD2
v_call: TRBV28
j_call: TRBJ2-7
clone_size: many
cdr3_nt: TGTGCCAGCAGTTTAATGGGGACTAGGAGGCACGAGCAGTACTTC
cdr3_aa: CASSLMGTRRHEQYF

d_call: NA
v_call: TRBV6-2/TRBV6-3
j_call: TRBJ2-7
clone_size: many
cdr3_nt: TGTGCCAGCAGTTATGCAGGGGTATACGAGCAGTACTTC
cdr3_aa: CASSYAGVYEQYF

d_call: NA
v_call: TRBV6-6
j_call: TRBJ1-4
clone_size: few
cdr3_nt: TGTGCCAGCAGTTATTCTCGGGAAAAACTGTTTTTT
cdr3_aa: CASSYSREKLFF

d_call: NA
v_call: TRBV7-7
j_call: TRBJ2-5
clone_size: many
cdr3_nt: TGTGCTAGCAGCTTCGGGGTTCAAGAGACCCAGTACTTC
cdr3_aa: CASSFGVQETQYF

d_call: TRBD2
v_call: TRBV29-1
j_call: TRBJ2-1
clone_size: many
cdr3_nt: TGCAGCGTTGAGCGGGGGGAATTATACTATGAGCAGTTCTTC
cdr3_aa: CSVERGELYYEQFF

d_call: NA
v_call: TRBV19
j_call: TRBJ1-5
clone_size: few
cdr3_nt: TGTGCCAGTAGTCAGTCGGATCAGCCCCAGCATTTT
cdr3_aa: CASSQSDQPQHF

d_call: NA
v_call: TRBV6-2/TRBV6-3
j_call: TRBJ2-1
clone_size: many
cdr3_nt: TGTGCCAGCAGTTACCCTGGAGGCTACAATGAGCAGTTCTTC
cdr3_aa: CASSYPGGYNEQFF

d_call: TRBD1
v_call: TRBV20-1
j_call: TRBJ1-2
clone_size: few
cdr3_nt: TGCAGTGCTCCCTGGACAGGGAAGTCCTATGGCTACACCTTC
cdr3_aa: CSAPWTGKSYGYTF

d_call: TRBD1
v_call: TRBV2
j_call: TRBJ1-4
clone_size: many
cdr3_nt: TGTGCCAGCAGTTTTACAGGGGTCGATGAAAAACTGTTTTTT
cdr3_aa: CASSFTGVDEKLFF

d_call: NA
v_call: TRBV7-2
j_call: TRBJ2-5
clone_size: few
cdr3_nt: TGTGCCAGCAGCCGTGGCAGACAAGAGACCCAGTACTTC
cdr3_aa: CASSRGRQETQYF

d_call: TRBD2
v_call: TRBV7-9
j_call: TRBJ2-5
clone_size: few
cdr3_nt: TGTGCCATGGATAGCGGGGCCACAGAGACCCAGTACTTC
cdr3_aa: CAMDSGATETQYF

d_call: TRBD1
v_call: TRBV7-9
j_call: TRBJ1-4
clone_size: few
cdr3_nt: TGTGCCAGCAGCTCAGGGGGCGGAGCAACTAATGAAAAACTGTTTTTT
cdr3_aa: CASSSGGGATNEKLFF

d_call: NA
v_call: TRBV15
j_call: TRBJ1-5
clone_size: many
cdr3_nt: TGTGCCACCAGTATCGATCTTGGGACATCGCCCCAGCATTTT
cdr3_aa: CATSIDLGTSPQHF

d_call: NA
v_call: TRBV3-1
j_call: TRBJ2-1
clone_size: many
cdr3_nt: TGTGCCAGCAGCCTTGACCCCTATGAGCAGTTCTTC
cdr3_aa: CASSLDPYEQFF

d_call: NA
v_call: TRBV30
j_call: TRBJ1-3
clone_size: many
cdr3_nt: TGTGCCGGCACAGGGTTTATTGGAAACACCATATATTTT
cdr3_aa: CAGTGFIGNTIYF

d_call: NA
v_call: TRBV9
j_call: TRBJ2-2
clone_size: few
cdr3_nt: TGTGCCAGCAGCGTGAGACTACAAGCCGGGGAGCTGTTTTTT
cdr3_aa: CASSVRLQAGELFF

d_call: TRBD1
v_call: TRBV28
j_call: TRBJ1-5
clone_size: NA
cdr3_nt: TGTGCCAGCAGCTATAACAGGGGAGGCAATCAGCCCCAGCATTTT
cdr3_aa: CASSYNRGGNQPQHF

d_call: NA
v_call: TRBV5-5
j_call: TRBJ2-5
clone_size: few
cdr3_nt: TGTGCCAGCAGCTCCGCAATTGACTTCAGTAGTGAGACCCAGTACTTC
cdr3_aa: CASSSAIDFSSETQYF

d_call: TRBD2
v_call: TRBV18
j_call: TRBJ2-5
clone_size: NA
cdr3_nt: TGTGCCAGCTCACCACCTAGGAGGCGGGGGGGAGAAGAGACCCAGTACTTC
cdr3_aa: CASSPPRRRGGEETQYF

d_call: NA
v_call: TRBV6-5
j_call: TRBJ1-1
clone_size: few
cdr3_nt: TGTGCCAGCAGTCGCCGACAGCCAAACACTGAAGCTTTCTTT
cdr3_aa: CASSRRQPNTEAFF

d_call: NA
v_call: TRBV5-6
j_call: TRBJ2-7
clone_size: few
cdr3_nt: TGTGCCAGCACCTCCCCGGGACGCAAGCTTAGAGAGCAGTACTTC
cdr3_aa: CASTSPGRKLREQYF

d_call: TRBD2
v_call: TRBV7-2
j_call: TRBJ2-3
clone_size: few
cdr3_nt: TGTGCCAGCAGAGGTCGGCTAGCGGGGGCAGATACGCAGTATTTT
cdr3_aa: CASRGRLAGADTQYF

d_call: TRBD2
v_call: TRBV20-1
j_call: TRBJ2-3
clone_size: many
cdr3_nt: TGCAGTGCTAACTACTATAGCGGGGGTAACGCAGATACGCAGTATTTT
cdr3_aa: CSANYYSGGNADTQYF

d_call: TRBD1
v_call: TRBV10-2
j_call: TRBJ2-1
clone_size: many
cdr3_nt: TGCGCCAGCAGCGATCAGGGACAGGTTAACAATGAGCAGTTCTTC
cdr3_aa: CASSDQGQVNNEQFF

d_call: TRBD2
v_call: TRBV7-6
j_call: TRBJ2-1
clone_size: NA
cdr3_nt: TGTGCCAGCAGCCGAAGCTCATTTGGGACTAGCTCCTACAATGAGCAGTTCTTC
cdr3_aa: CASSRSSFGTSSYNEQFF

d_call: TRBD2
v_call: TRBV7-3
j_call: TRBJ2-3
clone_size: few
cdr3_nt: TGTGCCAGCAGCTCCACGAGCGGGGGGAACACAGATACGCAGTATTTT
cdr3_aa: CASSSTSGGNTDTQYF

d_call: NA
v_call: TRBV2
j_call: TRBJ2-3
clone_size: many
cdr3_nt: TGTGCCAGCAGAGCAGACCGCCCGGCTACGCAGTATTTT
cdr3_aa: CASRADRPATQYF

d_call: TRBD1
v_call: TRBV7-9
j_call: TRBJ2-6
clone_size: NA
cdr3_nt: TGTGCCAGCAGTCGAGGACAGGGCTTCTCTGGGGCCAACGTCCTGACTTTC
cdr3_aa: CASSRGQGFSGANVLTF

d_call: TRBD1
v_call: TRBV24-1
j_call: TRBJ2-2
clone_size: few
cdr3_nt: TGTGCCACCAGTGATCACGGGACAGGGAACACCGGGGAGCTGTTTTTT
cdr3_aa: CATSDHGTGNTGELFF

d_call: NA
v_call: TRBV30
j_call: TRBJ2-1
clone_size: NA
cdr3_nt: TGTGCCTGGAGTGTGAAAAACGAGCAGTTCTTC
cdr3_aa: CAWSVKNEQFF

d_call: NA
v_call: TRBV30
j_call: TRBJ2-3
clone_size: many
cdr3_nt: TGTGCCTGGAGTGTAGATAGCACAGATACGCAGTATTTT
cdr3_aa: CAWSVDSTDTQYF

d_call: NA
v_call: TRBV20-1
j_call: TRBJ1-3
clone_size: many
cdr3_nt: TGCAGTGCTTCGTCCAGGGGCTTCTCTGGAAACACCATATATTTT
cdr3_aa: CSASSRGFSGNTIYF

d_call: NA
v_call: TRBV5-5
j_call: TRBJ2-7
clone_size: NA
cdr3_nt: TGTGCCAGCAGCTTGAGGGCAGGCCCCTACGAGCAGTACTTC
cdr3_aa: CASSLRAGPYEQYF

d_call: NA
v_call: TRBV29-1
j_call: TRBJ2-7
clone_size: medium-sized
cdr3_nt: TGCAGCGTTGGGGACGGGACCTACGAGCAGTACTTC
cdr3_aa: CSVGDGTYEQYF

d_call: NA
v_call: TRBV28
j_call: TRBJ1-2
clone_size: many
cdr3_nt: TGTGCCAGCAGTCCCGGGACACTGGGTGGCTACACCTTC
cdr3_aa: CASSPGTLGGYTF